Below, 5 T cell receptor beta chains from the same sample are listed, as sequenced in a study of OX40 agonist ivuxolimab in advanced cancers. Sequencing was performed with immunoSEQ multiplex PCR; in TCRdb, only in-frame clones are kept and a portion is missing. The sample contains tens of thousands of clones, 70% to 90% of which appear only once. The sample here was CD4+ or CD8+ T cells sorted from blood, taken in a trial of the OX40 agonist ivuxolimab. These TCRs come from an adult with an advanced solid tumor such as melanoma, head and neck, liver or kidney cancer.

This chain links TRBV29-1 with TRBJ2-7; possible D gene TRBD1, 6 bases. The CDR3 spans 16 residues. Trimming left V 0 bases short and J 0 bases short, with 15 bases between. In germline, CDR1 is SQVTM, CDR2 ANQGSEA. The CDR3, as DNA: TGCAGCGTTGAAGATGGGGCAGGGGTGAGCTCCTACGAGCAGTACTTC. Amino acid sequence: CSVEDGAGVSSYEQYF.

The rearrangement links TRBV4-3 to TRBJ2-7; perhaps D is TRBD1 or TRBD2 (5 bases each). The germline V and J ends were trimmed by 1 base and 4 bases, with 14 bases remaining between them. The CDR3 runs to 15 residues. The germline V gene encodes CDR1 LGHNA and CDR2 YSLEER. CDR3 bases: TGCGCCAGCAGCCAAGGGGAGACAAGGGGTTACGAGCAGTACGTC. Encoded protein: CASSQGETRGYEQYV.

This chain uses TRBV14 with TRBJ2-3, with 7 positions matching TRBD1. Germline V lookup: CDR1 SGHDN, CDR2 FVKESK. The V and J ends lost 1 base and 3 bases, in that order; junction bases with no gene match: 4. This CDR3 region has 15 residues. CDR3 protein: CASSQALTGTDTQYF. The CDR3, as DNA: TGTGCCAGCAGCCAAGCCTTGACAGGGACAGATACGCAGTATTTT. Full variable domain (outside the CDR3, taken from reference TRBV14 and TRBJ2-3): EAGVTQFPSHSVIEKGQTVTLRCDPISGHDNLYWYRRVMGKEIKFLLHFVKESKQDESGMPNNRFLAERTGGTYSTLKVQPAELEDSGVYFCASSQALTGTDTQYFGPGTRLTVL.

The chain employs TRBV2 and TRBJ2-7, with 11 bases identical to TRBD1. The CDR3 loop spans 16 amino acids. After removal of 4 bases from V and 3 bases from J, the junction contained 8 bases not matched to a gene. Germline CDR1 SNHLY, CDR2 FYNNEI. The CDR3 region is CASSGPGQGGRYEQYF. The DNA of the CDR3 is TGTGCCAGCAGTGGCCCGGGACAGGGGGGCCGCTACGAGCAGTACTTC.

The chain is built from TRBV6-5 and TRBJ1-2, with TRBD1 as a possible D gene (5 bases). V lost 4 bases to trimming and J lost 4 bases, with 10 bases between them. Germline V gene lookup returns CDR1 MNHEY and CDR2 SVGAGI. The CDR3 runs 13 residues. The chain's CDR3 is CASSWDGIYGYTF. CDR3 coding DNA: TGTGCCAGCAGTTGGGACGGTATCTATGGCTACACCTTC.